The present T cell receptor beta chain was sequenced within a study of T cells expressing NK-cell markers. From its re-call of the 5' RACE reads, TCRdb lists each CDR3 protein once, without DNA. Its clone listing holds about 300,000 distinct CDR3 sequences. Findings and limits, study-wide: It remained uncertain whether the expanded NKG2C+ T cell clones were specific for HCMV antigens.

Concerning this clonotype itself: The antigen is not known.

Germline CDR1 and CDR2: SGHRS and YFSETQ. CDR3 length: 15 amino acids. The chain uses TRBV5-1 and TRBJ1-6; TCRdb outputs TRBD1, but without DNA this stays unchecked. The sequenced sample was blood T cells: a sorted CD56 or NKG2C T cell subset, CD4+ or CD8+ T cells, or bulk PBMC T cells (not recorded which). The TCR was taken from a woman between 18 and 69 years old in good health. The CDR3 region is CASSLEAGVNSPLHF.